The 11 T cell receptor beta chains reported below all come from one sample, sequenced in a study of OX40 agonist ivuxolimab in advanced cancers. Profiling relied on immunoSEQ multiplex PCR, and the TCRdb table lists in-frame clones only, not all of them. The sample includes approximately 74,000 clones, 60% to 85% of them seen just once. Source: CD4+ or CD8+ T cells sorted from blood, taken in a trial of the OX40 agonist ivuxolimab. The origin of the receptors is an adult with an advanced solid tumor such as melanoma, head and neck, liver or kidney cancer.

The V and J genes are TRBV4-2 and TRBJ1-6; 8 nucleotides agree with TRBD1. Losses at the gene ends were 0 bases for V and 7 bases for J; bases not matched to a gene: 2. Germline V gene sequence: CDR1 LGHNA, CDR2 YNFKEQ. The length of the CDR3 is 15 residues. The CDR3 here is CASSQEWTGNSPLHF. Here the CDR3 DNA reads TGTGCCAGCAGCCAAGAGTGGACAGGGAATTCACCCCTCCACTTT.

This chain links TRBV19 with TRBJ2-5; 8 bases are shared with TRBD2. Trimming removed 5 bases from V and 2 bases from J; junction bases left unmatched: 7. The length of the CDR3 is 15 residues. Germline V lookup: CDR1 LNHDA, CDR2 SQIVND (reference sequence). The chain's CDR3 is CASSPIAGTQETQYF. The CDR3 DNA is TGTGCCAGTAGTCCGATAGCGGGGACGCAAGAGACCCAGTACTTC.

The chain combines TRBV9 with TRBJ2-5, with 7 positions matching TRBD2. CDR3 length: 15 amino acids. The germline V gene encodes CDR1 SGDLS and CDR2 YYNGEE. V lost 1 base and J lost 4; bases outside the gene matches: 7. The CDR3 protein is CASSVSVREAETQYF. In nucleotides, the CDR3 is TGTGCCAGCAGCGTATCGGTCCGGGAGGCAGAGACCCAGTACTTC. Full variable domain (missing parts from reference TRBV9 and TRBJ2-5): DSGVTQTPKHLITATGQRVTLRCSPRSGDLSVYWYQQSLDQGLQFLIQYYNGEERAKGNILERFSAQQFPDLHSELNLSSLELGDSALYFCASSVSVREAETQYFGPGTRLLVL.

The chain has TRBV6-6 and TRBJ1-3; 11 bases are a match to TRBD1. The CDR3 extends over 15 amino acids. Germline CDR1 reads MNHNY; CDR2 reads SVGAGI (reference sequence). The V gene end was trimmed by 6 bases and the J gene end by 7 bases; junction bases not matched to a gene: 8. The CDR3 loop is CASSKGTGGRNTIYF. Here the CDR3 DNA reads TGTGCCAGCAGCAAGGGGACAGGGGGACGGAACACCATATATTTT.

The chain employs TRBV19 and TRBJ2-2; unclear D gene. Trimming took off 5 bases at V and 6 bases at J, with 10 bases between the two ends. CDR3 length: 13 amino acids. Germline V gene data show CDR1 as LNHDA and CDR2 as SQIVND (reference sequence). CDR3 sequence reads: CASSLVGAGELFF. The CDR3 coding sequence is TGTGCCAGTAGTTTGGTTGGGGCCGGGGAGCTGTTTTTT.

This clone has a handful of counts. The CDR3 DNA reads TGCGCCAGCAGCCCACAGGGGGGAAATGAAAAACTGTTTTTT. It translates to CASSPQGGNEKLFF. The gene calls are TRBV5-1 and TRBJ1-4; 8 positions agree with TRBD1. This CDR3 region has 14 residues. Germline assignment: CDR1 SGHRS and CDR2 YFSETQ. With 4 bases clipped from V and 5 bases from J, the junction kept 4 bases outside the gene matches.

CDR3 sequence reads: CASSLPPGRVQETQYF. The DNA for the CDR3 is TGTGCCAGCAGCTTACCCCCGGGAAGAGTCCAAGAGACCCAGTACTTC. This chain links TRBV7-9 with TRBJ2-5; weak D call: TRBD2 (5 bases). Trimming took off 2 bases at V and 1 base at J, with 14 bases between the two ends. The CDR3 loop spans 16 amino acids. Germline V lookup: CDR1 SEHNR, CDR2 FQNEAQ (reference sequence).

The V gene is TRBV2, the J gene TRBJ1-1, with D perhaps TRBD1 (5 bases). Germline lookup yields CDR1 SNHLY and CDR2 FYNNEI. The V gene lost 5 bases and the J gene lost 6 bases, with 16 bases spanning the gap. The CDR3 is 14 amino acids. The CDR3 nucleotides read TGTGCCAGCAGTCGAAGCGGGGGAAGAGCTGAAGCTTTCTTT. This sequence encodes CASSRSGGRAEAFF.

This chain uses TRBV11-3 with TRBJ2-2; D might be TRBD2 (6 bases). This CDR3 comprises 15 residues. Per the germline V gene, CDR1 is SGHNT and CDR2 is YENEEA. V lost 5 bases and J 4 bases, leaving 14 bases between the germline ends. The CDR3 protein is CASSAEGRGTGELFF. For the CDR3, the DNA is TGTGCCAGCAGCGCGGAGGGCCGGGGCACCGGGGAGCTGTTTTTT.

This sequence joins TRBV28 and TRBJ1-1; 7 bases match TRBD1. With V trimmed by 8 bases and J by 5 bases, 8 bases remained unmatched. CDR1 MDHEN and CDR2 SYDVKM come from the germline V gene. The CDR3 consists of 13 residues. The CDR3 DNA reads as TGTGCCAGCCGAACAGGGGTTAGGACTGAAGCTTTCTTT. This gives the protein CASRTGVRTEAFF.

The chain joins TRBV6-6 to TRBJ1-4; 9 nucleotides agree with TRBD1. Germline CDR1 reads MNHNY; CDR2 reads SVGAGI (reference sequence). J lost 7 bases, V lost 6 bases, and 9 bases had no gene match. The CDR3 covers 15 residues. CDR3 in DNA: TGTGCCAGCAGAGAAACAGGGGGCGTCGGTGAAAAACTGTTTTTT. Encoded protein: CASRETGGVGEKLFF.